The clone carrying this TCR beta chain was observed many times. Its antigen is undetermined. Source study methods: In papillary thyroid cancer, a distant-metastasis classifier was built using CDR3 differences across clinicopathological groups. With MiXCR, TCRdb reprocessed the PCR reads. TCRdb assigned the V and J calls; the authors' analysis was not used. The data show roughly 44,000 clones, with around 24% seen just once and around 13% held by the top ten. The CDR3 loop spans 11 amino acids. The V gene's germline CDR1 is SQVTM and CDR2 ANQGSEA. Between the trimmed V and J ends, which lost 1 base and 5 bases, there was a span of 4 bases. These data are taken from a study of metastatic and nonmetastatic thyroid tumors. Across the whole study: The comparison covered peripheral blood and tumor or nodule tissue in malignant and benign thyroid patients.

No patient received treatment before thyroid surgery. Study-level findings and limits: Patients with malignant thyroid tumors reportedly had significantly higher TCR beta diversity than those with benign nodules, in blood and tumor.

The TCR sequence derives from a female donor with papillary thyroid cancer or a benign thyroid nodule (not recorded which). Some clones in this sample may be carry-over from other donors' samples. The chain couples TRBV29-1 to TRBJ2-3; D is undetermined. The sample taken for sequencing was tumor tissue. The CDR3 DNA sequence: TGCAGCGTTGAAGCGGGAGATACGCAGTATTTT. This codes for CSVEAGDTQYF.